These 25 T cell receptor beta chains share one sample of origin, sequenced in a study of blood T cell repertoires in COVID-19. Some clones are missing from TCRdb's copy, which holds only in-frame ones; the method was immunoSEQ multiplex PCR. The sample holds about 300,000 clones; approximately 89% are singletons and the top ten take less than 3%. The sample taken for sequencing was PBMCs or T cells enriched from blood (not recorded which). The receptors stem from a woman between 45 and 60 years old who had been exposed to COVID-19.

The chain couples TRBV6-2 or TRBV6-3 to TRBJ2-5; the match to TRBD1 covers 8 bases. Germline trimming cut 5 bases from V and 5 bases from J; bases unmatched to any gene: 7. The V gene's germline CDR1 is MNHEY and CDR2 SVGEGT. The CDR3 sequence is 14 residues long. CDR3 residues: CASSHRTGRETQYF. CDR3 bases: TGTGCCAGCAGTCACCGGACAGGGCGGGAGACCCAGTACTTC.

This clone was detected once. The chain's CDR3 is CASSLSTGFYSNQPQHF. The CDR3 DNA follows: TGTGCCAGCAGCCTATCGACAGGGTTCTATAGCAATCAGCCCCAGCATTTT. The V and J genes are TRBV7-2 and TRBJ1-5; 7 bases align to TRBD1. Germline CDR1 and CDR2: SGHTA and FQGNSA. J lost 0 bases, V lost 5 bases, and 10 bases had no gene match. This CDR3 spans 17 amino acids.

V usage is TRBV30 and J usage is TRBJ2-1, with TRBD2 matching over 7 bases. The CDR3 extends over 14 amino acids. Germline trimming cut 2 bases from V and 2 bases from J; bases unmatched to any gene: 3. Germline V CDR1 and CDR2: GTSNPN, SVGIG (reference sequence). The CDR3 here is CAWSRGGPYNEQFF. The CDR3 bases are TGTGCCTGGAGTAGGGGAGGGCCCTACAATGAGCAGTTCTTC.

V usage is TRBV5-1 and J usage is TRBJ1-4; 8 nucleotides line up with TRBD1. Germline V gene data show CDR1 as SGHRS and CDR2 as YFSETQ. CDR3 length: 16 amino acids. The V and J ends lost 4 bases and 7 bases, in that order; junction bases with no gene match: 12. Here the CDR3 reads CASSLTPQGGGEKLFF. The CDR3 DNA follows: TGCGCCAGCAGCCTGACCCCACAGGGGGGAGGTGAAAAACTGTTTTTT. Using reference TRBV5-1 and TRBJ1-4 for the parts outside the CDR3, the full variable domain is KAGVTQTPRYLIKTRGQQVTLSCSPISGHRSVSWYQQTPGQGLQFLFEYFSETQRNKGNFPGRFSGRQFSNSRSEMNVSTLELGDSALYLCASSLTPQGGGEKLFFGSGTQLSVL.

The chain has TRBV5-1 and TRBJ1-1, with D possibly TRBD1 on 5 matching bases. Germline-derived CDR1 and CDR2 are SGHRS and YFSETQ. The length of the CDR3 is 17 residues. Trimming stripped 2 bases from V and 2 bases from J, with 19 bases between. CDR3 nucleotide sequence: TGCGCCAGCAGCTTCCTCGGAGGTAGCGGGGCAAACACTGAAGCTTTCTTT. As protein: CASSFLGGSGANTEAFF.

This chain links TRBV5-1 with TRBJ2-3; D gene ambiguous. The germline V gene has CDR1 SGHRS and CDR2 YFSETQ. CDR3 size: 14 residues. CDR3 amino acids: CVTDAALSTDTQYF. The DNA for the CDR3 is TGCGTCACCGATGCGGCTCTAAGCACAGATACGCAGTATTTT.

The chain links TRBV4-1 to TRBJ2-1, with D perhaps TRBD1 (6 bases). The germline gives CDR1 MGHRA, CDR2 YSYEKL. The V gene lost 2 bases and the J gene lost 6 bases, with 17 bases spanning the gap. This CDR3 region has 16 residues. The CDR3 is CASSQITGLALNEQFF. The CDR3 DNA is TGCGCCAGCAGCCAAATTACAGGGTTGGCCCTCAATGAGCAGTTCTTC.

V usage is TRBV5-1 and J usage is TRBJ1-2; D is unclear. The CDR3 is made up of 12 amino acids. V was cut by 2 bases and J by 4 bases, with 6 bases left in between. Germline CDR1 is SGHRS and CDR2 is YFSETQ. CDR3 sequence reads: CASSLEVYGYTF. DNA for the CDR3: TGCGCCAGCAGCTTAGAGGTCTATGGCTACACCTTC.

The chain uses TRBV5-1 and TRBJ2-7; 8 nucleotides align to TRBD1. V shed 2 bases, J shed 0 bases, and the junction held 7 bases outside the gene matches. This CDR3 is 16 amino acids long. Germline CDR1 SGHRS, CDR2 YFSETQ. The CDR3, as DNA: TGCGCCAGCAGCTTAAACAGGGGGGTGAGCTCCTACGAGCAGTACTTC. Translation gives CASSLNRGVSSYEQYF. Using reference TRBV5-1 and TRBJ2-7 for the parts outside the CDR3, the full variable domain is KAGVTQTPRYLIKTRGQQVTLSCSPISGHRSVSWYQQTPGQGLQFLFEYFSETQRNKGNFPGRFSGRQFSNSRSEMNVSTLELGDSALYLCASSLNRGVSSYEQYFGPGTRLTVT.

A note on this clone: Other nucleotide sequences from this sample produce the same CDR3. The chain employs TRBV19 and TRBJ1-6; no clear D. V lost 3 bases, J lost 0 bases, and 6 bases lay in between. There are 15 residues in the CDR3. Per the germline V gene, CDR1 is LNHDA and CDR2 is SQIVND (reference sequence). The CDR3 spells CASSILSSYNSPLHF. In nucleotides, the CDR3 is TGTGCCAGTAGTATCCTCAGCTCCTATAATTCACCCCTCCACTTT.

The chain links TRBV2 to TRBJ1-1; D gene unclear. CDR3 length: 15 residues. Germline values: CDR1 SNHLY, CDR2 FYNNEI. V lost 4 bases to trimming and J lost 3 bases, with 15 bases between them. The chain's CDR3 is CASSAVRGGYTEAFF. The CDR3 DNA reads TGTGCCAGCAGTGCCGTTAGAGGAGGGTACACTGAAGCTTTCTTT.

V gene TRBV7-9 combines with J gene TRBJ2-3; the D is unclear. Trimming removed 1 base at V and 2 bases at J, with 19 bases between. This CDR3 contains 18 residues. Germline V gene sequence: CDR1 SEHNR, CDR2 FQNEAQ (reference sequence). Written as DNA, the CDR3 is TGTGCCAGCAGCTTAGTAGCCCTCCCCGGCAGCCCCACAGATACGCAGTATTTT. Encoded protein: CASSLVALPGSPTDTQYF.

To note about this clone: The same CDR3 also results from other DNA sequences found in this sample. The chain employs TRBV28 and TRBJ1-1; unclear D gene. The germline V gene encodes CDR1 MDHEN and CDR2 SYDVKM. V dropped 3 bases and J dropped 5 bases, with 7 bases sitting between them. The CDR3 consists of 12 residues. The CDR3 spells CASSLSGTEAFF. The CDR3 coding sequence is TGTGCCAGCAGTTTGTCGGGGACTGAAGCTTTCTTT.

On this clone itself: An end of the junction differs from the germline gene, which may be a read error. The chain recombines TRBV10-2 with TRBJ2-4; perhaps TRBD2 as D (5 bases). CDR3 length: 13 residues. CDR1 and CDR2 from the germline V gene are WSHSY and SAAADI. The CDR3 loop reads CASSENGRVVGDF. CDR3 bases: TGCGCCAGCAGTGAGAACGGGCGGGTTGTCGGGGACTTC.

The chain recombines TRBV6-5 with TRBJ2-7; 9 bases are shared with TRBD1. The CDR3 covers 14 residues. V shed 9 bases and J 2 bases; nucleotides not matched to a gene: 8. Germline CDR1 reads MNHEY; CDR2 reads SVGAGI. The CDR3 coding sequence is TGTGCCAGTAGTACCGGGACAGGGACCTACGAGCAGTACTTC. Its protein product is CASSTGTGTYEQYF.

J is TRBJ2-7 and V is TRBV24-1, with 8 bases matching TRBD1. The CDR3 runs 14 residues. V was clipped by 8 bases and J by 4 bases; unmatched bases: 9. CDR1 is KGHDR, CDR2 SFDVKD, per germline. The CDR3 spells CATNPRTGIYEQYF. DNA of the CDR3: TGTGCCACCAACCCCCGGACAGGGATATACGAGCAGTACTTC.

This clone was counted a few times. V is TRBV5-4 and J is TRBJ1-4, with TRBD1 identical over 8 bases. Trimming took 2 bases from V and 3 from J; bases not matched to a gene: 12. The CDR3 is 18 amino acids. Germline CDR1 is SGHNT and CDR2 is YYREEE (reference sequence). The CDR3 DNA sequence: TGTGCCAGCAGCTTCCGGACAGGGCCCCGTGGGTCTAATGAAAAACTGTTTTTT. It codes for CASSFRTGPRGSNEKLFF.

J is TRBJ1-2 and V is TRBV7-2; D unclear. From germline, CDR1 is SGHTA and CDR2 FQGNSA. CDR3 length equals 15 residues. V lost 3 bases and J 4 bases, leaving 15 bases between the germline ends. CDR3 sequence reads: CASSFGSQSGYGYTF. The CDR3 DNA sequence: TGTGCCAGCAGCTTTGGCTCTCAATCGGGCTATGGCTACACCTTC. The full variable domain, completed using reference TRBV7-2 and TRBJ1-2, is GAGVSQSPSNKVTEKGKDVELRCDPISGHTALYWYRQSLGQGLEFLIYFQGNSAPDKSGLPSDRFSAERTGGSVSTLTIQRTQQEDSAVYLCASSFGSQSGYGYTFGSGTRLTVV.

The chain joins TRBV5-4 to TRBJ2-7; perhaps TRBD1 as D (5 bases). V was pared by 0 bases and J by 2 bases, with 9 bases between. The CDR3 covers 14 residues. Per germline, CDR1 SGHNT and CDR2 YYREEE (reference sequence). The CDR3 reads CASSLEQGAYEQYF. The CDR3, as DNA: TGTGCCAGCAGCTTGGAGCAGGGCGCCTACGAGCAGTACTTC.

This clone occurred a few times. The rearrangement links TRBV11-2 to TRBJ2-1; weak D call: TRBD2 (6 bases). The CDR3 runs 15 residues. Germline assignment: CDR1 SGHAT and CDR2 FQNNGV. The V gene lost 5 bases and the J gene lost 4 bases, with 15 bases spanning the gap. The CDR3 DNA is TGTGCCAGCAGCCCGACTAGGGTAGGTTACAATGAGCAGTTCTTC. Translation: CASSPTRVGYNEQFF.

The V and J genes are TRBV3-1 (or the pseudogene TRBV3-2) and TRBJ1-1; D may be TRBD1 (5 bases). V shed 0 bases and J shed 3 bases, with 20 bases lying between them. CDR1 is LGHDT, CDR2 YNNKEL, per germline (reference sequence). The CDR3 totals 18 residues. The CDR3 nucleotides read TGTGCCAGCAGCCAAGATCCCGGGGGAAGCTGGATGGACACTGAAGCTTTCTTT. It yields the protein CASSQDPGGSWMDTEAFF.

The CDR3 region is CSARDQETQYF. CDR3 in DNA: TGCAGTGCTAGAGATCAGGAGACCCAGTACTTC. The chain recombines TRBV20-1 with TRBJ2-5, with D unclear. Germline V CDR1 and CDR2: DFQATT, SNEGSKA (reference sequence). V was cut by 0 bases and J by 5 bases, with 4 bases left in between. The CDR3 loop spans 11 amino acids.

CDR3 nucleotides: TGTGCCAGTAGTACCCGACAGGGAGGATCGACCGGGGAGCTGTTTTTT. This encodes CASSTRQGGSTGELFF. The chain recombines TRBV19 with TRBJ2-2; a possible D gene is TRBD1 (7 bases). Trimming left V 4 bases short and J 5 bases short, with 17 bases between. CDR1 is LNHDA and CDR2 is SQIVND in the germline V gene (reference sequence). This CDR3 is 16 amino acids long.

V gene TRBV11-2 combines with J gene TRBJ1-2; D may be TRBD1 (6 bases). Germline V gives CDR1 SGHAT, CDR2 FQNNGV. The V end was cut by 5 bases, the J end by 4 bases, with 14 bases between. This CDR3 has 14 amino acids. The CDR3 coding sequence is TGTGCCAGCAGCCCCCATGTAGGGGGCTATGGCTACACCTTC. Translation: CASSPHVGGYGYTF.

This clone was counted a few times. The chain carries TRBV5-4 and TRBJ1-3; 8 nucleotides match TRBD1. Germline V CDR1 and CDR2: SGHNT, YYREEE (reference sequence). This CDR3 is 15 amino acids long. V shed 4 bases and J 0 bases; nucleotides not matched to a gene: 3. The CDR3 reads CASSAGQGSGNTIYF. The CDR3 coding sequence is TGTGCCAGCAGCGCCGGACAGGGCTCTGGAAACACCATATATTTT. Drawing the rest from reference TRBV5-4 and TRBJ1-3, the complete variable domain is ETGVTQSPTHLIKTRGQQVTLRCSSQSGHNTVSWYQQALGQGPQFIFQYYREEENGRGNFPPRFSGLQFPNYSSELNVNALELDDSALYLCASSAGQGSGNTIYFGEGSWLTVV.